This T cell receptor (beta chain) appears in the sequencing data of a study of T cells after yellow fever vaccination. As for the study in general: Preparation used SMART-Seq v4 Ultra Low Input for the low-cell-number fractions. General observations from the study: Contamination by abundant bulk-population clonotypes could be present in FACS-sorted repertoires. In post-booster samples, most primary-vaccination clones reappeared (around 95% CD4, about 90% CD8).

At least ten counts were recorded for this clonotype. Antigen specificity is unknown. Template switching with 5'RACE generated the TCR cDNA and added a universal primer site and UMIs. TCRdb re-called the 5' RACE reads with MiXCR, one entry per CDR3 protein. The sample carries 100,000 to 150,000 distinct CDR3 sequences, 7.5% to 10% recorded once. This material consisted of CD8+ T cells sorted from PBMCs, taken on the day of the yellow fever booster vaccination. The receptor's source is a man aged 18 to 30 who received the YFV17D yellow fever vaccine.

The CDR3 coding sequence is TGTGCCAGCAGCCCGGGACAGGTAGTGCACGAGCAGTACTTC. As protein: CASSPGQVVHEQYF. The chain employs TRBV7-8 and TRBJ2-7; 8 nucleotides match TRBD1. Per the germline V gene, CDR1 is SGHVS and CDR2 is FQNEAQ. V was clipped by 5 bases and J by 5 bases; unmatched bases: 8. The CDR3 spans 14 residues.